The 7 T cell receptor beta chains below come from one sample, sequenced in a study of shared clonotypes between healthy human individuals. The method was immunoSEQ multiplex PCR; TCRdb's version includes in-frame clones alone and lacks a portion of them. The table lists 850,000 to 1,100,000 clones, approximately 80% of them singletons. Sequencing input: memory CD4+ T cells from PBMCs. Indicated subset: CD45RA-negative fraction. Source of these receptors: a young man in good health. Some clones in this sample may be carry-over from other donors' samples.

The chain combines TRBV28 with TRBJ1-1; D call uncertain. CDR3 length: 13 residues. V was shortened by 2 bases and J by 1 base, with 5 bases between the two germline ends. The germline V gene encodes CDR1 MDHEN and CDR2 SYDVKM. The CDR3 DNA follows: TGTGCCAGCAGTTTAAATCAGAACACTGAAGCTTTCTTT. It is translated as CASSLNQNTEAFF. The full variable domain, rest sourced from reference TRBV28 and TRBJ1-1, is DVKVTQSSRYLVKRTGEKVFLECVQDMDHENMFWYRQDPGLGLRLIYFSYDVKMKEKGDIPEGYSVSREKKERFSLILESASTNQTSMYLCASSLNQNTEAFFGQGTRLTVV.

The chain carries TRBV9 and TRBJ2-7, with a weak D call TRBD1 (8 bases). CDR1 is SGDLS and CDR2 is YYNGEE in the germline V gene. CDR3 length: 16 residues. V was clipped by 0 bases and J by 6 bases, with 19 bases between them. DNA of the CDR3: TGTGCCAGCAGCGTAGCCCCGACAGGGGAGGGCGGCGAGCAGTACTTC. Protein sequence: CASSVAPTGEGGEQYF.

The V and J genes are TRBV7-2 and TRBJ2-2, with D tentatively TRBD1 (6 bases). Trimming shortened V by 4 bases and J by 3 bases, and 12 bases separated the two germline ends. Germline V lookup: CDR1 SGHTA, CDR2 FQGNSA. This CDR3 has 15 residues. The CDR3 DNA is TGTGCCAGCAGCTACCGACAGGCCTACACCGGGGAGCTGTTTTTT. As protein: CASSYRQAYTGELFF.

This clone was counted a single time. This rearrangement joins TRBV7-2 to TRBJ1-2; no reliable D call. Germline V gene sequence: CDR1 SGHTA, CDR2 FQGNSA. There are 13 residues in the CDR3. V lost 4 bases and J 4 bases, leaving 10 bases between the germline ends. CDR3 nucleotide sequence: TGTGCCAGCAGCTCGCCCGCAGTCTATGGCTACACCTTC. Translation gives CASSSPAVYGYTF.

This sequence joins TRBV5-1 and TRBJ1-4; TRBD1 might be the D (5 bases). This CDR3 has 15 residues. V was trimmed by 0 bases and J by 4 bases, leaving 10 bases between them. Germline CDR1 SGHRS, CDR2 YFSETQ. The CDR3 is CASSLGDRNNEKLFF. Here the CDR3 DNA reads TGCGCCAGCAGCTTGGGAGACAGAAATAATGAAAAACTGTTTTTT.

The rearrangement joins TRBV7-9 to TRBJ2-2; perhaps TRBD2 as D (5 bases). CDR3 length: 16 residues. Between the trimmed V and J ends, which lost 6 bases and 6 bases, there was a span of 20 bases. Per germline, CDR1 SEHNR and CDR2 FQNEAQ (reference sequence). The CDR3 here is CASSSTPPQRPGELFF. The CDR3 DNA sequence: TGTGCCAGCAGTTCCACCCCACCCCAGCGGCCCGGGGAGCTGTTTTTT.

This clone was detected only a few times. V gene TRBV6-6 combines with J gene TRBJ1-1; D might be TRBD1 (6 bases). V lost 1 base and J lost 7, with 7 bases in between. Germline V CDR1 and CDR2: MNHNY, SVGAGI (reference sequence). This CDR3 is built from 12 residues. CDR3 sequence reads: CASSYLDSEAFF. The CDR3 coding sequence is TGTGCCAGCAGTTACTTGGACAGTGAAGCTTTCTTT.